What follows are 27 T cell receptor beta chains derived from one specimen sequenced in a study of blood T cells in healthy people across ages. With a J-beta primer mix and a sample-barcoded 5' primer, a second PCR ran about 7 to 12 cycles. TCRdb re-called the 5' RACE reads with MiXCR, one entry per CDR3 protein. The data contain about 1.7 million distinct CDR3 sequences, 28% of them singletons. The material sequenced was blood. All receptors come from a woman in her 30s in good health.

The genes are TRBV6-5 and TRBJ1-2; D ambiguous. This CDR3 region has 12 residues. V gave up 6 bases and J gave up 5 bases, with 10 bases separating them. The germline V gene has CDR1 MNHEY and CDR2 SVGAGI. The CDR3 region has the DNA TGTGCCAGCAGGAACAAGGCTTATGGCTACACCTTC. Translated: CASRNKAYGYTF.

The chain carries TRBV10-3 and TRBJ1-1, with D uncertain. Trimming stripped 5 bases from V and 2 bases from J, with 9 bases between. The CDR3 has 13 amino acids. The germline CDR1 and CDR2 sequences are ENHRY and SYGVKD. In DNA, the CDR3 is TGTGCCATCAGTTCTCTTTCAAACACTGAAGCTTTCTTT. The encoded protein is CAISSLSNTEAFF.

This chain connects TRBV25-1 to TRBJ1-2, with D possibly TRBD1 on 6 matching bases. Germline V gene data show CDR1 as MGHDK and CDR2 as SYGVNS. This CDR3 contains 15 residues. Trimming shortened V by 3 bases and J by 4 bases, and 15 bases separated the two germline ends. The DNA for the CDR3 is TGTGCCAGCAGTGAGAGGTCCGGGACATTCTATGGCTACACCTTC. Translated, it gives CASSERSGTFYGYTF.

CDR3 sequence reads: CASSLFSGPNTGELFF. CDR3 DNA sequence: TGTGCCAGCAGCTTATTTTCGGGTCCGAACACCGGGGAGCTGTTTTTT. This sequence joins TRBV11-3 and TRBJ2-2; no reliable D call. Germline CDR1 and CDR2: SGHNT and YENEEA. With 2 bases removed from V and 0 bases from J, the gap between germline ends came to 10 bases. The CDR3 loop spans 16 amino acids.

This clonotype was counted a single time. CDR3 nucleotides: TGCGCCAGCAGCCAGACGGACGGGCGTAATTCACCCCTCCACTTT. The encoded protein is CASSQTDGRNSPLHF. The chain links TRBV5-1 to TRBJ1-6; D is uncertain. Germline V gives CDR1 SGHRS, CDR2 YFSETQ. V was shortened by 4 bases and J by 6 bases, with 14 bases between the two germline ends. The CDR3 is 15 residues long.

This clonotype was seen more than once but under ten times. J is TRBJ2-1 and V is TRBV7-3; D perhaps matches TRBD2 (6 bases). V was clipped by 5 bases and J by 2 bases, with 16 bases between them. Looked up from germline, CDR1 is SGHTA and CDR2 is FQGTGA. The CDR3 contains 16 residues. The CDR3 sequence is CASSPTPGLTYNEQFF. CDR3 DNA: TGTGCCAGCAGCCCTACTCCGGGACTTACCTACAATGAGCAGTTCTTC.

This clonotype has a count of ten or more. The chain couples TRBV5-1 to TRBJ2-1; 9 bases fit TRBD2. The CDR3 extends over 15 amino acids. CDR1 SGHRS and CDR2 YFSETQ come from the germline V gene. After removal of 0 bases from V and 7 bases from J, the junction contained 5 bases not matched to a gene. DNA of the CDR3: TGCGCCAGCAGCTTGGTAGCGGGAGCTTTTAATGAGCAGTTCTTC. As protein: CASSLVAGAFNEQFF.

The chain combines TRBV29-1 with TRBJ1-4; D remains ambiguous. Trimming took 4 bases from V and 8 from J, leaving 11 bases between them. The CDR3 length is 12 residues. Germline V lookup: CDR1 SQVTM, CDR2 ANQGSEA. CDR3 bases: TGCAGCGTTGGAGACAAAAGGGAAAAACTGTTTTTT. Translated, it gives CSVGDKREKLFF.

This clonotype was picked up a small number of times. The chain couples TRBV28 to TRBJ2-7; maybe TRBD2 (5 bases). Trimming removed 10 bases from V and 5 bases from J, with 24 bases in between. This CDR3 comprises 15 residues. Per germline, CDR1 MDHEN and CDR2 SYDVKM. The CDR3 DNA sequence: TGTGCCAACAGCCCCCGTCGCCTAGCTGGGAACGAGCAGTACTTC. It specifies CANSPRRLAGNEQYF.

J is TRBJ1-1 and V is TRBV10-3; D call uncertain. Trimming stripped 6 bases from V and 0 bases from J, with 8 bases between. The CDR3 extends over 13 amino acids. CDR1 and CDR2 from the germline V gene are ENHRY and SYGVKD. CDR3 sequence: CAISELLNTEAFF. The CDR3 DNA reads as TGTGCCATCAGCGAACTTCTGAACACTGAAGCTTTCTTT.

This clonotype came up many times. V and J are TRBV15 and TRBJ2-7, with TRBD2 matching 7 bases. The CDR3 has 14 amino acids. The J segment lost 7 bases and the V segment lost 4 bases, leaving 10 bases of the junction unmatched. Germline V gene lookup returns CDR1 LNHNV and CDR2 YYDKDF (reference sequence). The CDR3, as DNA: TGTGCCACCAGCACCGGATGGGGGGGAGGGGAGCAGTACTTC. Translating it yields CATSTGWGGGEQYF.

The chain joins TRBV7-2 to TRBJ1-4, with D perhaps matching TRBD1 (6 bases). Trimming left V 1 base short and J 8 bases short, with 14 bases between. There are 15 residues in the CDR3. Germline V gene sequence: CDR1 SGHTA, CDR2 FQGNSA. CDR3 in amino acids: CASSLGGRRDEKLFF. The CDR3 DNA reads as TGTGCCAGCAGCTTAGGGGGGCGAAGGGACGAAAAACTGTTTTTT.

The sample holds a few counts of this clonotype. A much more abundant neighbour one base away suggests this may be a read error. V gene TRBV10-1 combines with J gene TRBJ2-1, with D maybe TRBD2 (7 bases). The CDR3 spans 14 residues. Germline CDR1 reads WNHNN; CDR2 reads SYGVQD (reference sequence). The ends were cut back, 0 bases at V and 8 bases at J, with 11 bases in the middle. CDR3 protein: CASSESGEGDEQFF. The CDR3 nucleotides read TGCGCCAGCAGTGAGTCTGGGGAGGGGGATGAGCAGTTCTTC.

This clonotype was counted a single time. V is TRBV12-3 or TRBV12-4 and J is TRBJ2-1; 9 positions match TRBD1. The CDR3 spans 11 residues. V gave up 6 bases and J gave up 12 bases; unmatched junction bases: 3. The CDR3 region is CASSWDRAQFF. As DNA, the CDR3 is TGTGCCAGCAGCTGGGACAGGGCGCAGTTCTTC.

This clonotype showed up just a few times. This chain connects TRBV20-1 to TRBJ1-1; TRBD1 aligns across 7 bases. This CDR3 is built from 13 residues. Germline CDR1 DFQATT, CDR2 SNEGSKA (reference sequence). V gave up 4 bases and J gave up 5 bases; unmatched junction bases: 7. The CDR3, as DNA: TGCAGTGCTACGAGACAGGGTTGGACTGAAGCTTTCTTT. Amino acid sequence: CSATRQGWTEAFF.

The CDR3 DNA follows: TGTGCCATCAGTGACCGGGACAGGGGGTCAGATACGCAGTATTTT. Protein sequence: CAISDRDRGSDTQYF. The chain combines TRBV10-3 with TRBJ2-3; 11 bases map to TRBD1. Germline lookup yields CDR1 ENHRY and CDR2 SYGVKD. The V and J ends lost 3 bases and 4 bases, in that order; junction bases with no gene match: 3. The CDR3 is made up of 15 amino acids.

The chain joins TRBV7-2 to TRBJ1-3; no clear D. The germline V gene encodes CDR1 SGHTA and CDR2 FQGNSA. CDR3 length: 13 amino acids. Trimming removed 3 bases from V and 4 bases from J, with 7 bases in between. As DNA, the CDR3 is TGTGCCAGCAGCTTTTCGGAAGGAAACACCATATATTTT. Encoded protein: CASSFSEGNTIYF.

The chain carries TRBV5-1 and TRBJ1-2; D ambiguous. The CDR3 loop spans 14 amino acids. V lost 2 bases to trimming and J lost 5 bases, with 13 bases between them. Germline CDR1 and CDR2: SGHRS and YFSETQ. The CDR3 spells CASSFHTGGYGYTF. The DNA of the CDR3 is TGCGCCAGCAGCTTCCACACCGGCGGATATGGCTACACCTTC.

The rearrangement links TRBV5-1 to TRBJ1-1; no clear D gene. This CDR3 contains 16 residues. Looked up from germline, CDR1 is SGHRS and CDR2 is YFSETQ. Trimming cost V 3 bases and J 3 bases, with 18 bases left between them. The CDR3 coding sequence is TGCGCCAGCAGCTCCGGACGGCAAAGTTGGTACACTGAAGCTTTCTTT. It specifies CASSSGRQSWYTEAFF.

The chain carries TRBV5-1 and TRBJ2-7; the D gene is possibly TRBD2 (7 bases). With 4 bases removed from V and 4 bases from J, the gap between germline ends came to 18 bases. CDR1 and CDR2 from the germline V gene are SGHRS and YFSETQ. The CDR3 spans 15 residues. In nucleotides, the CDR3 is TGCGCCAGCAGCGCCGTGGCGGGGGCCCCGTACGAGCAGTACTTC. Its protein product is CASSAVAGAPYEQYF.

This clonotype was recorded at least ten times. This chain joins TRBV5-1 and TRBJ2-7; the D gene could be TRBD1 or TRBD2 (6 bases each). The CDR3 spans 15 residues. Germline CDR1 reads SGHRS; CDR2 reads YFSETQ. Trimming shortened V by 2 bases and J by 6 bases, and 18 bases separated the two germline ends. The CDR3 nucleotides are TGCGCCAGCAGCTTCCCCGGGACACCGGGGGTCGAGCAGTACTTC. Encoded protein: CASSFPGTPGVEQYF.

This clonotype was detected ten times or more. The V gene is TRBV10-3, the J gene TRBJ2-5, with 13 bases identical to TRBD2. Losses at the gene ends were 6 bases for V and 5 bases for J; bases not matched to a gene: 3. The CDR3 consists of 14 residues. Germline CDR1 is ENHRY and CDR2 is SYGVKD. The chain's CDR3 is CAISLLAGGETQYF. In DNA, the CDR3 is TGTGCCATCAGCCTACTAGCGGGAGGGGAGACCCAGTACTTC.

This clonotype was seen more than once but under ten times. A junction boundary mismatches the germline segment, possibly from a read error. The gene calls are TRBV5-1 and TRBJ2-1, with TRBD2 matching over 8 bases. There are 16 residues in the CDR3. Germline V gene data show CDR1 as SGHRS and CDR2 as YFSETQ. CDR3 DNA sequence: TGCGCCGGCAGCTTGGCCGTTGTCGGGGGGGCGATTGAGCAGTTCTTC. Translating gives CAGSLAVVGGAIEQFF.

In the case of this clonotype: A much larger clone lies one base from this, so it may be a read error. V and J are TRBV25-1 and TRBJ2-4; D call uncertain. The better agreement between TRBJ2-7 and the DNA end casts doubt on the J call. Germline V gene lookup returns CDR1 MGHDK and CDR2 SYGVNS. This CDR3 spans 11 amino acids. The CDR3 nucleotides are TGTGCCAGCAGTGAACATGCCGAGCAGTACTTC. It codes for CASSEHAEQYF.

This clonotype has only a few counts. The gene calls are TRBV6-1 and TRBJ2-1, with 9 bases lining up with TRBD2. The CDR3 sequence is 15 residues long. Germline loops: CDR1 MNHNS, CDR2 SASEGT. After removal of 3 bases from V and 9 bases from J, the junction contained 9 bases not matched to a gene. As DNA, the CDR3 is TGTGCCAGCAGTGAGGTGCCTAGCGGGGAGCGTGAGCAGTTCTTC. Translated, it gives CASSEVPSGEREQFF.

This clonotype was observed many times. This chain links TRBV7-9 with TRBJ2-7; tentatively, D is TRBD2 (6 bases). The germline V gene has CDR1 SEHNR and CDR2 FQNEAQ (reference sequence). This CDR3 contains 16 residues. Deletions cut 4 bases from V and 4 bases from J, with 20 bases between. CDR3: CASSSPMGRTIYEQYF. The CDR3 DNA is TGTGCCAGCAGCTCGCCGATGGGGCGGACTATTTACGAGCAGTACTTC.

The sample holds a few counts of this clonotype. The chain couples TRBV5-1 to TRBJ1-1; the D gene is possibly TRBD1 (6 bases). V was clipped by 4 bases and J by 9 bases, with 16 bases between them. This CDR3 spans 13 amino acids. The germline CDR1 and CDR2 sequences are SGHRS and YFSETQ. CDR3 residues: CASSPEEGGKAFF. CDR3 sequence (DNA): TGCGCCAGCAGCCCTGAGGAGGGGGGTAAAGCTTTCTTT. Variable domain in full (rest from reference TRBV5-1 and TRBJ1-1): KAGVTQTPRYLIKTRGQQVTLSCSPISGHRSVSWYQQTPGQGLQFLFEYFSETQRNKGNFPGRFSGRQFSNSRSEMNVSTLELGDSALYLCASSPEEGGKAFFGQGTRLTVV.